These T cell receptor beta chains were read from a single sample in a study of T-cell memory formation after mild COVID-19. TCRdb reprocessed the 5' RACE reads via MiXCR and lists one record per CDR3 protein. Of roughly 99,000 distinct CDR3 sequences listed, around 14% are singletons. Material: PBMCs or a T cell subset sorted from them (not recorded which). Receptor source: a man younger than 35 who had mild COVID-19 (a few samples of this study predate the infection). Cell type and time point are not known. CDR3s leave out the opening cysteine and the closing phenylalanine or tryptophan.

>TRBV4-3
ASSQDWQGSDTQY
>TRBV20-1
SARGLGTSGLEYTDTQY
>TRBV10-3
AIRGEGVETQY
>TRBV11-2
ASSQNPESLAPTREAF
>TRBV7-9
ASSSPGQGGD
>TRBV19
ASSMGETQY
>TRBV11-2
ASSGETGVGGYT
>TRBV27
ASSPKSTGVIQY
>TRBV5-5
ASSSTPGPTYEQY
>TRBV11-2
ASRTVGQETQY
>TRBV10-1
ASSETGRPPFYGYT
>TRBV29-1
SVSYMNTEAF
>TRBV29-1
SVDRRGGTEAF
>TRBV7-9
ASSFRDKSTDTQY
>TRBV5-1
ASVGPNTEAF
>TRBV9
ASSPGQSYNEQF
>TRBV11-2
ASGEVGDIPSIYNEQF
>TRBV27
ASNARPEGDTQY
>TRBV14
ASSQVVLNTEAF
>TRBV28
ASTPGVNTEAF
>TRBV11-2
ASSLDYFDGLFGRNTIY
>TRBV20-1
SARVFDEQY
>TRBV5-1
ASSGTRSDIQY
>TRBV20-1
SARYPRGADTQY
>TRBV7-9
ASSPGIQETQY
>TRBV7-8
ASSPGTGTYEQY
>TRBV29-1
SVTEYGETQY
>TRBV4-3
ASSQDKDPLYEQY
>TRBV2
ASSGGAENQETQY
>TRBV4-1
ASSHGGGAYGYT
>TRBV4-3
ASSPTRQGASEQY
>TRBV29-1
SVAMGGDYEQY
>TRBV4-1
ASSQLRQAGGTEAF
>TRBV6-5
ASSYYASGANVLT
>TRBV7-8
ASSSPRLVGDTQY
>TRBV16
ASSRSPESRGNIQY
>TRBV15
ATSPAGVRTSGSSYNEQF
>TRBV30
AWSADQGYEQY
>TRBV4-1
ASSQDTARGRGEAF
>TRBV6-5
ASSRSITDTQY
>TRBV12-3/TRBV12-4
ASSFTETSGTDTQY
>TRBV9
ASSPQGGGNTIY
>TRBV7-9
ASSTPGTDQETQY
>TRBV12-5
ASGGGWGNQPQH
>TRBV4-1
ASSHSKAGDTGELF
>TRBV6-2/TRBV6-3
ASSTYKGKQPQH
>TRBV6-5
ASFRGETQY
>TRBV7-8
ASSKRTATYNEQF
>TRBV27
ASRGGQVRTDTQY
>TRBV6-2/TRBV6-3
ASSYRAVYEQY
>TRBV4-1
ASSQVSGPGYEQY
>TRBV6-1
ASREPFSYNEQF
>TRBV7-3
ASSKTSPGPNTEAF